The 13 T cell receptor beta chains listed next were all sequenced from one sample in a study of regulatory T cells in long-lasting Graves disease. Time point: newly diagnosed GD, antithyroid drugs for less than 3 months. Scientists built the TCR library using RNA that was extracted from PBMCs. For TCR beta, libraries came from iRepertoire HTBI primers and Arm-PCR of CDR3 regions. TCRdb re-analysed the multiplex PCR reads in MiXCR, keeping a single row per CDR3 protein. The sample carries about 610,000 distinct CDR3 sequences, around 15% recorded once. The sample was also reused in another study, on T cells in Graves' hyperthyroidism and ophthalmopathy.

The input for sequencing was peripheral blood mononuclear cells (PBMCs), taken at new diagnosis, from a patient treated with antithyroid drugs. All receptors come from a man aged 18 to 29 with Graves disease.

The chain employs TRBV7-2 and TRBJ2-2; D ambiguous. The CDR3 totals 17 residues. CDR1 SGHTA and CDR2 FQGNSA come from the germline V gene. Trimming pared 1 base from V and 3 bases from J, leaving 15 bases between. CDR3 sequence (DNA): TGTGCCAGCAGCTTAGTAACAATCCTCTCACACACCGGGGAGCTGTTTTTT. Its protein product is CASSLVTILSHTGELFF.

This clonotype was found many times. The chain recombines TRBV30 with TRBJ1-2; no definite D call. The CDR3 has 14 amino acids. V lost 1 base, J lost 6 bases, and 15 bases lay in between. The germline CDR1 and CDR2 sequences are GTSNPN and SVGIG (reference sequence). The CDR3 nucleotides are TGTGCCTGGAGTGGAAAGCCACCCCCAGATGGCTACACCTTC. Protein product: CAWSGKPPPDGYTF.

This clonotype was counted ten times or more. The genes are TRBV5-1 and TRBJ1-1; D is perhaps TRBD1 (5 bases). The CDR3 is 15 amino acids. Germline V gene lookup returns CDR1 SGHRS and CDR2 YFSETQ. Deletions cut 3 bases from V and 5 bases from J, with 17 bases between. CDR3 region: CASSSMGLGKTEAFF. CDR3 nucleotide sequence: TGCGCCAGCAGCTCAATGGGACTCGGTAAAACTGAAGCTTTCTTT.

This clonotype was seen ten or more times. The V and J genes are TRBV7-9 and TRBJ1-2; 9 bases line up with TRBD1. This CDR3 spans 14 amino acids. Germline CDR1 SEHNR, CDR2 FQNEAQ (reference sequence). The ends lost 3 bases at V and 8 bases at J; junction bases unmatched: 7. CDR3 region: CASSFADRGGGYTF. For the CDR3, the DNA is TGTGCCAGCAGCTTCGCGGACAGGGGCGGGGGCTACACCTTC. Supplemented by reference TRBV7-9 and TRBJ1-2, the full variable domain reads DTGVSQNPRHKITKRGQNVTFRCDPISEHNRLYWYRQTLGQGPEFLTYFQNEAQLEKSRLLSDRFSAERPKGSFSTLEIQRTEQGDSAMYLCASSFADRGGGYTFGSGTRLTVV.

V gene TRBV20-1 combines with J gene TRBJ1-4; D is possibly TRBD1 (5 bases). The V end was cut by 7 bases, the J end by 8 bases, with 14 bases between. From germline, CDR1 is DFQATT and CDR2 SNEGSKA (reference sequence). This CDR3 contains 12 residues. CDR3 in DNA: TGCAGTGTTTCCAGGGTTGGAGAAAAACTGTTTTTT. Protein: CSVSRVGEKLFF.

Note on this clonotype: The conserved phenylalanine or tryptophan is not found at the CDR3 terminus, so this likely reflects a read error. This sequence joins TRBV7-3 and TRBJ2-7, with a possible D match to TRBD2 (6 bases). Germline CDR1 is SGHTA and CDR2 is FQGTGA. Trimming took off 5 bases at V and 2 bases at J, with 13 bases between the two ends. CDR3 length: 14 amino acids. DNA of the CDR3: TGTGCCAGCAGCCCAAGTAGCGGCGCCTACGAGCAGTACTCC. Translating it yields CASSPSSGAYEQYS.

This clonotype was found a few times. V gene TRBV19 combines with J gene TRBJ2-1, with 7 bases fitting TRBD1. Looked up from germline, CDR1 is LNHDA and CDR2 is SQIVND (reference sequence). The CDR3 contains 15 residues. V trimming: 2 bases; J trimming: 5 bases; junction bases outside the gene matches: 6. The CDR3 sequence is CASSIYRGGNNEQFF. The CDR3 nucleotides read TGTGCCAGTAGTATATACAGGGGTGGTAACAATGAGCAGTTCTTC.

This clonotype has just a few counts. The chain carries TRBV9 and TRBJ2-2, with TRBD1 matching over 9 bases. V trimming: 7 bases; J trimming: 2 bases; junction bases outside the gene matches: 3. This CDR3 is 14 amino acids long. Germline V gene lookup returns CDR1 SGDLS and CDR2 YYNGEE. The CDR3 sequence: CASRGQGNTGELFF. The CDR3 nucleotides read TGTGCCAGCCGGGGACAGGGCAACACCGGGGAGCTGTTTTTT.

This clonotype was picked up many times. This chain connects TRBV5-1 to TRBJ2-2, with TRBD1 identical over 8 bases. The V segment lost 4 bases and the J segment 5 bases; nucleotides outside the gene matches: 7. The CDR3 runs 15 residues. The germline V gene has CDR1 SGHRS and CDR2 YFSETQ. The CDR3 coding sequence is TGCGCCAGCAGCATACCTGACAGGGGAACCGGGGAGCTGTTTTTT. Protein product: CASSIPDRGTGELFF.

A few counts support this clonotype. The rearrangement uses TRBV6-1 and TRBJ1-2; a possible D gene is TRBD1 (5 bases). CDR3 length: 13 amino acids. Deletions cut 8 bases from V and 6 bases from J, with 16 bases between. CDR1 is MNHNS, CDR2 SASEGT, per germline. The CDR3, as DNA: TGTGCCAGCGGACTGGGGGAGGGAGATGGCTACACCTTC. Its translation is CASGLGEGDGYTF.

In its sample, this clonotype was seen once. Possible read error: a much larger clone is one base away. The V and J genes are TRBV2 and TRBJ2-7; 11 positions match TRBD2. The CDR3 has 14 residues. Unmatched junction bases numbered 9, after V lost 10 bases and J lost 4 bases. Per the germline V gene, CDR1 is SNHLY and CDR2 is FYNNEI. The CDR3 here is CANRERTSGYEQYF. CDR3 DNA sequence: TGTGCCAACAGGGAAAGGACTAGCGGGTACGAGCAGTACTTC.

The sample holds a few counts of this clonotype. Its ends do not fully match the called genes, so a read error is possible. The CDR3 loop reads CASSLGGTGELSF. The CDR3, as DNA: TGTGCCAGCAGTTTAGGGGGAACCGGGGAGCTGTCTTTT. The rearrangement joins TRBV28 to TRBJ2-2; possibly TRBD1 or TRBD2 for D (5 bases each). The length of the CDR3 is 13 residues. CDR1 MDHEN and CDR2 SYDVKM come from the germline V gene.

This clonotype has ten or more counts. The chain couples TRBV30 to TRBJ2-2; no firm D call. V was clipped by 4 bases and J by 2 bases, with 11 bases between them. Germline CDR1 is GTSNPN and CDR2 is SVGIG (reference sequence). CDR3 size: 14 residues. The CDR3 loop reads CAWKVTGNTGELFF. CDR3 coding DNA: TGTGCCTGGAAGGTCACGGGCAACACCGGGGAGCTGTTTTTT.